Listed here is a single TCR beta chain. Its antigen remains unknown. Produced via immunoSEQ multiplex PCR; TCRdb's table is partial and in-frame only. The sample includes approximately 23,000 clones, 86% of them seen just once. Trimming pared 0 bases from V and 5 bases from J, leaving 17 bases between. Per the germline V gene, CDR1 is SGHRS and CDR2 is YFSETQ. The CDR3 runs 16 residues. This specimen belongs to a study of T cells after posttransplantation cyclophosphamide. Study findings and constraints: Recipient CMV seropositivity and CMV reactivation strongly tracked TRB clonality. Donor CD8+ memory clones often dominated recipient blood repertoires at later times.

This clonotype was sampled from a woman aged 55-69 years with a blood cancer, CMV-positive, and with a related stem cell donor. Sequences were obtained from PBMCs. This sequence joins TRBV5-1 and TRBJ1-1, with unresolved D. This chain's CDR3 is CASSLAGWELGTEAFF. The DNA for the CDR3 is TGCGCCAGCAGCTTGGCGGGCTGGGAGTTGGGTACTGAAGCTTTCTTT.